This T cell receptor beta chain was identified in a study of cytomegalovirus exposure and HLA in healthy donors. There are 12 residues in the CDR3. The germline V gene has CDR1 MDHEN and CDR2 SYDVKM. V was clipped by 7 bases and J by 2 bases, with 8 bases between them. The PCR made use of 60 Vbeta and 13 Jbeta primers. The data were produced by immunoSEQ multiplex PCR, yet TCRdb's version contains in-frame clones alone and is incomplete. The sample lists about 190,000 clones, roughly 80% occurring once. The chain combines TRBV28 with TRBJ1-1, with D possibly matching TRBD1 (5 bases). The specimen sequenced was PBMCs. The clonotype originates from a woman between 45 and 65 years old in good health and CMV-seropositive. The CDR3 loop is CASNQGNTEAFF. In nucleotides, the CDR3 is TGTGCCAGCAATCAGGGAAACACTGAAGCTTTCTTT.